The clone carrying this T cell receptor (beta chain) was seen a single time. The sample comes from a study of control samples from healthy donors and cancer patients. The protocol was immunoSEQ multiplex PCR, while the TCRdb copy is restricted to in-frame clones and leaves out a portion. This sample has approximately 140,000 clones, with roughly 86% found just once. The sequence came from a man between 50 and 59 years old with head and neck cancer. Sequencing was performed on PBMCs.

CDR3: CASSQAGVTDTQYF. CDR3 nucleotides: TGTGCCAGCAGCCAAGCGGGGGTCACAGATACGCAGTATTTT. The J gene is TRBJ2-3, the V gene TRBV3-1 (or the pseudogene TRBV3-2), with D possibly matching TRBD2 (6 bases). This CDR3 comprises 14 residues. V was trimmed by 1 base and J by 2 bases, leaving 7 bases between them. Looked up from germline, CDR1 is LGHDT and CDR2 is YNNKEL (reference sequence).